Presented here are 31 T cell receptor beta chains from one specimen sequenced in a study of T cell repertoires in cytomegalovirus infection. TCRdb recomputed calls from the reads with MiXCR, one row per CDR3 protein. The sample has about 740,000 distinct CDR3 sequences; roughly 36% are singletons. Specimen: PBMCs. These receptors were taken from a human donor in good health (CMV status not recorded). Some clones in this sample may be carry-over from other donors' samples.

This clonotype was seen at least ten times. The chain links TRBV7-2 to TRBJ2-2; D unresolved. Per germline, CDR1 SGHTA and CDR2 FQGNSA. This CDR3 has 13 amino acids. V lost 0 bases to trimming and J lost 6 bases, with 5 bases between them. The CDR3 sequence: CASSLAVPGELFF. The CDR3 DNA follows: TGTGCCAGCAGCTTAGCGGTGCCCGGGGAGCTGTTTTTT. Full variable domain (missing parts from reference TRBV7-2 and TRBJ2-2): GAGVSQSPSNKVTEKGKDVELRCDPISGHTALYWYRQSLGQGLEFLIYFQGNSAPDKSGLPSDRFSAERTGGSVSTLTIQRTQQEDSAVYLCASSLAVPGELFFGEGSRLTVL.

This rearrangement joins TRBV30 to TRBJ2-2; D is uncertain. The germline V gene encodes CDR1 GTSNPN and CDR2 SVGIG (reference sequence). The CDR3 runs to 14 residues. V lost 8 bases to trimming and J lost 4 bases, with 17 bases between them. CDR3 DNA sequence: TGTGCCCGGGTGTATAGACACATCACCGGGGAGCTGTTTTTT. Its protein product is CARVYRHITGELFF.

This clonotype was recorded a few times. The CDR3 region has the DNA TGTGCCAGCAGTTCTCAGCCCCTGGGTCTCCACTTT. Its translation: CASSSQPLGLHF. This rearrangement joins TRBV12-3 or TRBV12-4 to TRBJ1-6; no clear D gene. The V end was cut by 4 bases, the J end by 16 bases, with 14 bases between. CDR3 size: 12 residues.

This clonotype was seen more than once but under ten times. The chain employs TRBV28 and TRBJ1-1; D gene uncertain. The CDR3 spans 16 residues. V shed 7 bases and J shed 0 bases, with 18 bases lying between them. Germline values: CDR1 MDHEN, CDR2 SYDVKM. The CDR3 sequence is CASMPPYGRLNTEAFF. CDR3 coding DNA: TGTGCCAGCATGCCCCCCTACGGCCGCTTGAACACTGAAGCTTTCTTT.

The V and J genes are TRBV20-1 and TRBJ1-6, with D possibly matching TRBD1 (6 bases). V lost 0 bases, J lost 10 bases, and 10 bases lay in between. Germline CDR1 DFQATT, CDR2 SNEGSKA (reference sequence). CDR3 length: 13 amino acids. The CDR3 nucleotides read TGCAGTGCTAGAGATGACAGGAGGTCACCCCTCCACTTT. Translated: CSARDDRRSPLHF.

The chain links TRBV12-3 or TRBV12-4 to TRBJ1-2, with D maybe TRBD1 (6 bases). Trimming removed 3 bases from V and 8 bases from J, with 10 bases in between. The CDR3 contains 12 residues. CDR3 region: CASSLDSFGYTF. The CDR3 DNA reads as TGTGCCAGCAGTTTGGACAGCTTCGGCTACACCTTC.

Of note for this clonotype: Since the CDR3 does not end with the conserved phenylalanine or tryptophan, this likely comes from a read error. The chain couples TRBV6-1 to TRBJ1-2, with D possibly matching TRBD1 (5 bases). The V gene's germline CDR1 is MNHNS and CDR2 SASEGT. This CDR3 has 15 residues. Trimming shortened V by 4 bases and J by 2 bases, and 14 bases separated the two germline ends. CDR3 sequence: CASSVAGTVNYGYTL. As DNA, the CDR3 is TGTGCCAGCAGTGTCGCCGGGACGGTCAACTATGGCTACACCTTA.

The rearrangement uses TRBV6-2 or TRBV6-3 and TRBJ2-3; D possibly uses TRBD1 or TRBD2 (5 bases each). CDR3 size: 14 residues. Trimming took 2 bases from V and 6 from J, leaving 12 bases between them. Germline CDR1 MNHEY, CDR2 SVGEGT. The CDR3 spells CASSYGIGEDTQYF. CDR3 bases: TGTGCCAGCAGTTACGGTATAGGGGAGGATACGCAGTATTTT.

The V call is TRBV11-2, the J call TRBJ2-3; D gene ambiguous. Trimming removed 3 bases at V and 2 bases at J, with 6 bases between. This CDR3 contains 13 residues. Germline assignment: CDR1 SGHAT and CDR2 FQNNGV. The CDR3 loop reads CASSFIPTDTQYF. In DNA form, the CDR3 reads TGTGCCAGCAGCTTTATCCCCACAGATACGCAGTATTTT.

The rearrangement joins TRBV19 to TRBJ1-5; D is ambiguous. Trimming removed 7 bases at V and 7 bases at J, with 17 bases between. The CDR3 totals 14 residues. In germline, CDR1 is LNHDA, CDR2 SQIVND (reference sequence). The chain's CDR3 is CASNPGSRGQPQHF. In DNA, the CDR3 is TGTGCCAGTAATCCCGGGAGCCGCGGACAGCCCCAGCATTTT.

V gene TRBV5-1 combines with J gene TRBJ2-1; D possibly matches TRBD1 or TRBD2 (5 bases each). The CDR3 consists of 13 residues. Germline V CDR1 and CDR2: SGHRS, YFSETQ. The V end was cut by 8 bases, the J end by 3 bases, with 12 bases between. The CDR3 coding sequence is TGCGCCAGTACGGGACCCAACTACAATGAGCAGTTCTTC. Protein sequence: CASTGPNYNEQFF.

This chain uses TRBV19 with TRBJ1-1, with 7 bases aligning to TRBD1. The CDR3 length is 14 residues. Germline CDR1 reads LNHDA; CDR2 reads SQIVND (reference sequence). The junction had 10 bases not matched to a gene; V was cut back by 6 bases and J by 6 bases. The CDR3 loop reads CASRSTGTVPEAFF. CDR3 coding DNA: TGTGCCAGTAGGAGTACCGGGACAGTCCCTGAAGCTTTCTTT.

V usage is TRBV12-3 or TRBV12-4 and J usage is TRBJ1-2; D is ambiguous. The V end was cut by 1 base, the J end by 4 bases, with 7 bases between. The CDR3 consists of 13 residues. The CDR3 loop reads CASSLGKVYGYTF. Here the CDR3 DNA reads TGTGCCAGCAGTTTAGGGAAAGTCTATGGCTACACCTTC.

V usage is TRBV19 and J usage is TRBJ1-1, with 10 bases lining up with TRBD1. Germline V CDR1 and CDR2: LNHDA, SQIVND (reference sequence). The trim removed 6 bases at V and 5 bases at J, leaving 12 bases unmatched. The length of the CDR3 is 16 residues. CDR3 nucleotides: TGTGCCAGTAGCCCTCGGGACAGGGGAGAAGGTACTGAAGCTTTCTTT. Residues: CASSPRDRGEGTEAFF.

The J gene is TRBJ1-5, the V gene TRBV4-1; no firm D call. The CDR3 has 13 amino acids. Trimming stripped 0 bases from V and 7 bases from J, with 7 bases between. Germline CDR1 reads MGHRA; CDR2 reads YSYEKL. CDR3 in DNA: TGCGCCAGCAGCCAAGACTCCTACCAGCCCCAGCATTTT. It codes for CASSQDSYQPQHF.

The rearrangement uses TRBV6-6 and TRBJ1-4, with a tentative D call TRBD1 (5 bases). CDR3 length equals 15 residues. CDR1 and CDR2 from the germline V gene are MNHNY and SVGAGI (reference sequence). V was clipped by 7 bases and J by 2 bases, with 14 bases between them. The chain's CDR3 is CASIGSQGTNEKLFF. In nucleotides, the CDR3 is TGTGCCAGCATCGGCAGCCAGGGCACTAATGAAAAACTGTTTTTT.

Ten or more counts support this clonotype. The V call is TRBV7-2, the J call TRBJ2-5; D is unclear. Per the germline V gene, CDR1 is SGHTA and CDR2 is FQGNSA. V dropped 4 bases and J dropped 10 bases, with 19 bases sitting between them. The CDR3 contains 14 residues. CDR3 loop: CASSSAPPRFDQYF. As DNA, the CDR3 is TGTGCCAGCAGCTCCGCGCCCCCCAGGTTCGACCAGTACTTC.

The chain employs TRBV20-1 and TRBJ1-6; D might be TRBD1 (5 bases). Germline V lookup: CDR1 DFQATT, CDR2 SNEGSKA (reference sequence). V shed 5 bases and J shed 3 bases, with 20 bases lying between them. This CDR3 is built from 17 residues. This chain's CDR3 is CSALRPGGSGYNSPLHF. The CDR3 nucleotides are TGCAGTGCTTTACGACCCGGGGGGAGCGGCTATAATTCACCCCTCCACTTT.

The V call is TRBV27, the J call TRBJ1-1; no definite D call. CDR1 is MNHEY, CDR2 SMNVEV, per germline (reference sequence). Trimming cost V 3 bases and J 7 bases, with 18 bases left between them. The CDR3 has 15 residues. CDR3 region: CASSFGSRPRNEAFF. The CDR3, as DNA: TGTGCCAGCAGTTTCGGTAGCCGGCCCCGAAATGAAGCTTTCTTT.

This clonotype was seen a handful of times. V and J are TRBV28 and TRBJ2-5, with TRBD1 matching 9 bases. In germline, CDR1 is MDHEN, CDR2 SYDVKM. V lost 5 bases, J lost 5 bases, and 6 bases stayed unmatched. The CDR3 spans 14 residues. CDR3 in DNA: TGTGCCAGCAGTCAGACAGGGGGTTTGGAGACCCAGTACTTC. Its protein is CASSQTGGLETQYF.

The rearrangement links TRBV7-6 to TRBJ1-2; TRBD1 might be the D (5 bases). This CDR3 contains 15 residues. Trimming cost V 5 bases and J 2 bases, with 15 bases left between them. From germline, CDR1 is SGHVS and CDR2 FNYEAQ. CDR3 in amino acids: CASSIGTDSNYGYTF. For the CDR3, the DNA is TGTGCCAGCAGCATCGGGACCGACAGCAACTATGGCTACACCTTC. The complete variable domain, with remaining parts taken from reference TRBV7-6 and TRBJ1-2, reads GAGVSQSPRYKVTKRGQDVALRCDPISGHVSLYWYRQALGQGPEFLTYFNYEAQQDKSGLPNDRFSAERPEGSISTLTIQRTEQRDSAMYRCASSIGTDSNYGYTFGSGTRLTVV.

J is TRBJ2-2 and V is TRBV18, with D possibly matching TRBD1 (6 bases). CDR3 length: 19 residues. Trimming removed 0 bases from V and 1 base from J, with 18 bases in between. Germline CDR1 KGHSH, CDR2 LQKENI. Here the CDR3 DNA reads TGTGCCAGCTCACCACCCGTACTACCGGGACATTGGAACACCGGGGAGCTGTTTTTT. It yields the protein CASSPPVLPGHWNTGELFF.

V gene TRBV6-5 combines with J gene TRBJ1-1; no firm D call. V gave up 2 bases and J gave up 2 bases, with 18 bases separating them. This CDR3 comprises 17 residues. Germline CDR1 MNHEY, CDR2 SVGAGI. CDR3 protein: CASSYGVVEPGNTEAFF. CDR3 coding DNA: TGTGCCAGCAGTTACGGCGTCGTAGAGCCGGGAAACACTGAAGCTTTCTTT.

The rearrangement links TRBV7-8 to TRBJ2-6, with TRBD1 identical over 10 bases. The CDR3 has 20 amino acids. Per the germline V gene, CDR1 is SGHVS and CDR2 is FQNEAQ. V was clipped by 5 bases and J by 0 bases; unmatched bases: 13. CDR3 in DNA: TGTGCCAGCAGCCTAACGGGACAGGGGTTGCAAAGCTCTGGGGCCAACGTCCTGACTTTC. It codes for CASSLTGQGLQSSGANVLTF.

There are a few counts of this clonotype. CDR3 amino acids: CASSPEILGYEQYF. CDR3 nucleotide sequence: TGTGCCAGCAGCCCAGAGATTTTAGGCTACGAGCAGTACTTC. The chain couples TRBV7-2 to TRBJ2-7, with no clear D. There are 14 residues in the CDR3. The V gene lost 5 bases and the J gene lost 3 bases, with 14 bases spanning the gap. In germline, CDR1 is SGHTA, CDR2 FQGNSA.

This clonotype turned up a few times. The chain couples TRBV18 to TRBJ2-1; D perhaps matches TRBD1 (5 bases). The V end lost 2 bases, the J end lost 1 base, and 9 bases lay between the germline ends. CDR3 length equals 15 residues. CDR1 is KGHSH and CDR2 is LQKENI in the germline V gene. CDR3 DNA: TGTGCCAGCTCACCAAGTCAGGGTTCCTACAATGAGCAGTTCTTC. This encodes CASSPSQGSYNEQFF.

This chain uses TRBV7-2 with TRBJ2-2, with D possibly being TRBD2 (5 bases). The CDR3 is 19 amino acids. V lost 5 bases to trimming and J lost 7 bases, with 29 bases between them. Germline loops: CDR1 SGHTA, CDR2 FQGNSA. The CDR3 nucleotides read TGTGCCAGCAGCCTCACCATGGCCGGGCCCCGCGGGCGAAGCGGGGAGCTGTTTTTT. Encoded protein: CASSLTMAGPRGRSGELFF. Combining the CDR3 with reference TRBV7-2 and TRBJ2-2 gives the whole variable domain GAGVSQSPSNKVTEKGKDVELRCDPISGHTALYWYRQSLGQGLEFLIYFQGNSAPDKSGLPSDRFSAERTGGSVSTLTIQRTQQEDSAVYLCASSLTMAGPRGRSGELFFGEGSRLTVL.

Notes on this clonotype: The conserved final phenylalanine or tryptophan is absent from the CDR3, which likely points to a read error. This rearrangement joins TRBV28 to TRBJ2-7; 8 bases agree with TRBD1. J gave up 5 bases and V 1 base, and 7 bases lay outside the gene matches. CDR3 length: 15 residues. Germline loops: CDR1 MDHEN, CDR2 SYDVKM. In nucleotides, the CDR3 is TGTGCCAGCAGTTTATTCGGGACAGGAGAAGACGAGCAGTACTTA. It yields the protein CASSLFGTGEDEQYL.

This sequence joins TRBV20-1 and TRBJ1-5, with D maybe TRBD1 (6 bases). With 0 bases removed from V and 5 bases from J, the gap between germline ends came to 14 bases. Germline V lookup: CDR1 DFQATT, CDR2 SNEGSKA (reference sequence). This CDR3 has 15 amino acids. CDR3 protein: CSARDLGGDHQPQHF. The CDR3 bases are TGCAGTGCTAGAGATCTGGGGGGCGACCATCAGCCCCAGCATTTT.

This chain links TRBV10-2 with TRBJ1-5; TRBD1 might be the D (5 bases). CDR1 is WSHSY, CDR2 SAAADI, per germline. The CDR3 contains 13 residues. V was pared by 6 bases and J by 6 bases, with 12 bases between. CDR3 in DNA: TGCGCCAGCAGACGACAGATGGGTCAGCCCCAGCATTTT. Translating it yields CASRRQMGQPQHF.

This chain connects TRBV19 to TRBJ2-7, with TRBD1 matching over 7 bases. Unmatched junction bases numbered 15, after V lost 10 bases and J lost 3 bases. The CDR3 has 15 amino acids. Germline V gene lookup returns CDR1 LNHDA and CDR2 SQIVND (reference sequence). This CDR3 reads CATSKGDRMDYEQYF. The CDR3 nucleotides are TGTGCCACCTCGAAAGGGGACAGAATGGACTACGAGCAGTACTTC.